Listed below are T cell receptor beta chains from one sample, sequenced in a study of T cells in Graves' hyperthyroidism and ophthalmopathy. From the multiplex PCR reads, TCRdb called clonotypes with MiXCR, one entry per CDR3 protein. The table includes 250,000 to 400,000 distinct CDR3 sequences, roughly 13% detected once. The sequenced sample consisted of blood. These receptor sequences come from a woman between 40 and 50 years old with Graves' ophthalmopathy. CDR3s include the opening cysteine and the closing phenylalanine or tryptophan. A D gene is named only where the DNA matches it firmly. A clone size is listed for some rows: how often the clone was seen (once, few, many), or a class if it is expanded.

size: .; V: TRBV5-1; length: 15; J: TRBJ1-1; D: TRBD1; DNA: TGCGCCAGCAGCTTTGGGGACAGGGAGAACACTGAAGCTTTCTTT; CDR3: CASSFGDRENTEAFF
size: many; V: TRBV7-8; length: 15; J: TRBJ1-1; D: .; DNA: TGTGCCAGCAGGATAGTTGAGGAGGGTACCACTGAAGCTTTCTTT; CDR3: CASRIVEEGTTEAFF
size: many; V: TRBV6-1; length: 15; J: TRBJ1-2; D: TRBD1; DNA: TGTGCCAGCAGTAACCGGGACAGGGAGAACTATGGCTACACCTTC; CDR3: CASSNRDRENYGYTF
size: few; V: TRBV18; length: 12; J: TRBJ2-7; D: .; DNA: TGTGCCAGCTCATCAGGACGGACCGAGCAGTACTTC; CDR3: CASSSGRTEQYF
size: many; V: TRBV18; length: 17; J: TRBJ2-5; D: TRBD2; DNA: TGTGCCAGCTCACCAGGGCCGCGACTAGCGGGAGAAGAGACCCAGTACTTC; CDR3: CASSPGPRLAGEETQYF
size: many; V: TRBV28; length: 14; J: TRBJ1-5; D: TRBD1; DNA: TGTGCCAGCAGTTCAGGGGGCTCGGGTCAGCCCCAGCATTTT; CDR3: CASSSGGSGQPQHF
size: .; V: TRBV19; length: 16; J: TRBJ2-4; D: .; DNA: TGTGCCAGTAGTGATGCGGACGTTCTAGCCAAAAACATTCAGTACTTC; CDR3: CASSDADVLAKNIQYF
size: few; V: TRBV6-2/TRBV6-3; length: 15; J: TRBJ1-2; D: .; DNA: TGTGCCAGCAGTACCGTCGGGCCGGAGATTTATGGCTACACCTTC; CDR3: CASSTVGPEIYGYTF
size: many; V: TRBV3-1; length: 16; J: TRBJ1-3; D: .; DNA: TGTGCCAGCAGCCAAGATGGACAAGTCTCTGGAAACACCATATATTTT; CDR3: CASSQDGQVSGNTIYF
size: many; V: TRBV5-1; length: 17; J: TRBJ1-1; D: .; DNA: TGCGCCAGCAGCTTGAGGCCGGGGGCGGGACCGAACACTGAAGCTTTCTTT; CDR3: CASSLRPGAGPNTEAFF
size: many; V: TRBV11-2; length: 11; J: TRBJ1-1; D: .; DNA: TGTGCCAGCAGCCACCCGGGGTACGCTTTCTTT; CDR3: CASSHPGYAFF
size: many; V: TRBV7-9; length: 14; J: TRBJ2-1; D: .; DNA: TGTGCCAGCAGCCTAAAGAGCGGACACAATGAGCAGTTCTTC; CDR3: CASSLKSGHNEQFF
size: many; V: TRBV6-1; length: 14; J: TRBJ1-1; D: .; DNA: TGTGCCAGCAGAATCACAGGGTTTAACACTGAAGCTTTCTTT; CDR3: CASRITGFNTEAFF
size: .; V: TRBV3-1; length: 16; J: TRBJ2-5; D: TRBD2; DNA: TGTGCCAGCAGCCAAAGACTAGCGGGAGGGAAAGAGACCCAGTACTTC; CDR3: CASSQRLAGGKETQYF
size: many; V: TRBV6-2/TRBV6-3; length: 14; J: TRBJ2-7; D: TRBD1; DNA: TGTGCCAGCAGTTCGACAGGGAATCCCTACGAGCAGTACTTC; CDR3: CASSSTGNPYEQYF
size: few; V: TRBV10-3; length: 15; J: TRBJ2-5; D: .; DNA: TGTGCCATCAGTGAGTCCGGTTGGAGCCAAGAGACCCAGTACTTC; CDR3: CAISESGWSQETQYF
size: many; V: TRBV28; length: 15; J: TRBJ2-1; D: TRBD2; DNA: TGTGCCAGCAGTCTAGCGGGAGTGGAATACAATGAGCAGTTCTTC; CDR3: CASSLAGVEYNEQFF
size: many; V: TRBV29-1; length: 14; J: TRBJ1-2; D: .; DNA: TGCAGCGTGATCCAAAGAGGGGGGAGCGATGGCTACACCTTC; CDR3: CSVIQRGGSDGYTF
size: many; V: TRBV12-3/TRBV12-4; length: 16; J: TRBJ1-3; D: .; DNA: TGTGCCAGCAGTCCCCCCGGACAATACTCTGGAAACACCATATATTTT; CDR3: CASSPPGQYSGNTIYF
size: .; V: TRBV18; length: 15; J: TRBJ2-1; D: TRBD1; DNA: TGTGCCAGCTCAAAGGGACAGGGGGATTACAATGAGCAGTTCTTC; CDR3: CASSKGQGDYNEQFF
size: many; V: TRBV12-3/TRBV12-4; length: 14; J: TRBJ1-3; D: .; DNA: TGTGCCAGCAGGTACACAGGACCTGGAAACACCATATATTTT; CDR3: CASRYTGPGNTIYF
size: .; V: TRBV6-5; length: 14; J: TRBJ1-2; D: .; DNA: TGTGCCAGCAGTTACGAGGCAGGGGTTTCGGGCTACACCTTC; CDR3: CASSYEAGVSGYTF
size: few; V: TRBV12-3/TRBV12-4; length: 14; J: TRBJ2-5; D: .; DNA: TGTGCCAGCAGCGTTACAGGTTCGAGGGAGACCCAGTACTTC; CDR3: CASSVTGSRETQYF
size: .; V: TRBV19; length: 15; J: TRBJ2-1; D: TRBD1; DNA: TGTGCCAGTAGGCAGGGACAGGGGCCCTGGGATGAGCAGTTCTTC; CDR3: CASRQGQGPWDEQFF
size: many; V: TRBV7-9; length: 14; J: TRBJ2-5; D: .; DNA: TGTGCCAGCAGCTTCCAGGGAACGGGGGAGACCCAGTACTTC; CDR3: CASSFQGTGETQYF
size: .; V: TRBV11-3; length: 15; J: TRBJ2-5; D: TRBD1; DNA: TGTGCCAGCAGCGGACGGACAGGGAACCAAGAGACCCAGTACTTC; CDR3: CASSGRTGNQETQYF
size: .; V: TRBV7-9; length: 20; J: TRBJ2-7; D: TRBD1; DNA: TGTGCCAGCAGCTTAGTCAGAGGGGGACAGGGTCGTGAGGACCACTACGAGCAGTACTTC; CDR3: CASSLVRGGQGREDHYEQYF
size: many; V: TRBV13; length: 16; J: TRBJ2-7; D: .; DNA: TGTGCCAGCAGCCGGAGATCGGGGACACGCTCCTTTGAGCAGTACTTC; CDR3: CASSRRSGTRSFEQYF
size: few; V: TRBV30; length: 14; J: TRBJ2-4; D: .; DNA: TGTGCCTGGAGTGTAGGAGAGGGTCGGGACATTCAGTACTTC; CDR3: CAWSVGEGRDIQYF
size: once; V: TRBV2; length: 15; J: TRBJ1-1; D: .; DNA: TGTGCCAGCAGTGATACGACCTTGGGGACCACTGAAGCTTTCTTT; CDR3: CASSDTTLGTTEAFF
size: many; V: TRBV6-1; length: 15; J: TRBJ2-1; D: .; DNA: TGTGCCAGCAGTGACGGACTTAGCTCCTACAATGAGCAGTTCTTC; CDR3: CASSDGLSSYNEQFF
size: many; V: TRBV13; length: 14; J: TRBJ1-6; D: .; DNA: TGTGCCAGCAGCACCGGGACCATGGATTCACCCCTCCACTTT; CDR3: CASSTGTMDSPLHF
size: few; V: TRBV7-2; length: 15; J: TRBJ1-2; D: .; DNA: TGTGCCAGCAGCTTCGGCCAGGGCCTCAACTATGGCTACACCTTC; CDR3: CASSFGQGLNYGYTF
size: many; V: TRBV7-9; length: 12; J: TRBJ2-5; D: .; DNA: TGTGCCAGCAGCCAAGGGCTGCCGACCCAGTACTTC; CDR3: CASSQGLPTQYF
size: many; V: TRBV7-2; length: 16; J: TRBJ1-1; D: .; DNA: TGTGCCAGCAGCTTAGCGTCAGGGGTTATACCCACTGAAGCTTTCTTT; CDR3: CASSLASGVIPTEAFF
size: few; V: TRBV19; length: 12; J: TRBJ2-5; D: TRBD1; DNA: TGTGCCAGTCGTCGGGACAGGGAGACCCAGTACTTC; CDR3: CASRRDRETQYF
size: many; V: TRBV6-1; length: 12; J: TRBJ2-5; D: .; DNA: TGTGCCAGCCAAGCCCCCCGAGAGACCCAGTACTTC; CDR3: CASQAPRETQYF
size: many; V: TRBV7-9; length: 14; J: TRBJ2-1; D: .; DNA: TGTGCCAGCAGCTTAGCCACGGGTTACAATGAGCAGTTCTTC; CDR3: CASSLATGYNEQFF
size: .; V: TRBV2; length: 14; J: TRBJ1-2; D: .; DNA: TGTGCCAGCAGCCCTCTCCGGACAGACTATGGCTACACCTTC; CDR3: CASSPLRTDYGYTF
size: .; V: TRBV20-1; length: 18; J: TRBJ2-6; D: TRBD1; DNA: TGCAGTGCTAGATTTGGGGGGGACAGGGGAGGTGGGGCCAACGTCCTGACTTTC; CDR3: CSARFGGDRGGGANVLTF